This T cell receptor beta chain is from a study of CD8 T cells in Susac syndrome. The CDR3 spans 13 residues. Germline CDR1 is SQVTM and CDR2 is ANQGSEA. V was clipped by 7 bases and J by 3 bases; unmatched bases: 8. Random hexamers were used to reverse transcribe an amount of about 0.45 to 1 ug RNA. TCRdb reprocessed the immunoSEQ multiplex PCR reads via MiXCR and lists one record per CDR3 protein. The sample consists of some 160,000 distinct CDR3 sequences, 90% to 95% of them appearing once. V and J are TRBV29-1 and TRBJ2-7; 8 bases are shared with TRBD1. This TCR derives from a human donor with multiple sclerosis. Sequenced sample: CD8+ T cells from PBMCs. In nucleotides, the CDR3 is TGCAGCGCTAGGGGACAGGCATACTACGAGCAGTACTTC. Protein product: CSARGQAYYEQYF.